One sample yielded the 26 T cell receptor beta chains listed below, sequenced in a study of blood T cells in healthy people across ages. For the second PCR, which ran for about 6 to 11 cycles, a sample-barcoded 5' primer and a J-beta primer mix were used. MiXCR, run by TCRdb on the 5' RACE reads, gives a single entry per CDR3 protein. This sample has roughly 1.9 million distinct CDR3 sequences, with about two fifths found just once. The sample taken for sequencing was blood. The receptors here all came from a human donor in good health.

V and J are TRBV2 and TRBJ2-1; D is unresolved. CDR1 SNHLY and CDR2 FYNNEI come from the germline V gene. The CDR3 extends over 13 amino acids. The V and J ends lost 0 bases and 10 bases respectively, with 10 bases between them. The CDR3 sequence is CASSEAPSIEQFF. The CDR3 nucleotides are TGTGCCAGCAGTGAAGCGCCATCCATAGAGCAGTTCTTC.

The chain links TRBV7-3 to TRBJ1-6; 7 bases align to TRBD1. The CDR3 is made up of 14 amino acids. Germline CDR1 and CDR2: SGHTA and FQGTGA. Losses at the gene ends were 4 bases for V and 6 bases for J; bases not matched to a gene: 3. The CDR3 DNA reads TGTGCCAGCAGCTCGGGACAGTCTAATTCACCCCTCCACTTT. It translates to CASSSGQSNSPLHF.

In the case of this clonotype: A junction end diverges from the germline sequence, so it may reflect a read error. This rearrangement joins TRBV6-2 or TRBV6-3 to TRBJ1-5; possibly TRBD1 for D (5 bases). CDR1 and CDR2 (germline): MNHEY, SVGEGT. The CDR3 covers 12 residues. CDR3 amino acids: CASRRGYQPQHF. In DNA form, the CDR3 reads TGTGCCAGCAGGAGGGGTTATCAGCCCCAACATTTT.

This clonotype came up a few times. The V and J genes are TRBV7-2 and TRBJ1-1, with a weak D call TRBD1 (6 bases). V was cut by 5 bases and J by 4 bases, with 11 bases left in between. Per the germline V gene, CDR1 is SGHTA and CDR2 is FQGNSA. The CDR3 is made up of 13 amino acids. CDR3 DNA: TGTGCCAGCAGCGTAGGGACACTCACTGAAGCTTTCTTT. The encoded protein is CASSVGTLTEAFF.

Turning to this clonotype: A single base separates this from a much larger clone, so it may be a read error. The V gene is TRBV10-3, the J gene TRBJ2-3; D gene unclear. Germline V gene sequence: CDR1 ENHRY, CDR2 SYGVKD. The CDR3 totals 11 residues. Trimming left V 3 bases short and J 10 bases short, with 8 bases between. CDR3 DNA: TGTGCCATCAGTGACTTCAATGCGCAGTATTTT. Translated: CAISDFNAQYF.

This clonotype has just a few counts. J is TRBJ2-5 and V is TRBV5-1; no definite D call. Between the trimmed V and J ends, which lost 8 bases and 4 bases, there was a span of 21 bases. There are 15 residues in the CDR3. CDR1 is SGHRS and CDR2 is YFSETQ in the germline V gene. This chain's CDR3 is CASAQYGSPPETQYF. The CDR3 nucleotides are TGCGCCAGTGCACAATACGGTTCACCCCCAGAGACCCAGTACTTC. Together with reference TRBV5-1 and TRBJ2-5, the CDR3 gives the full variable domain: KAGVTQTPRYLIKTRGQQVTLSCSPISGHRSVSWYQQTPGQGLQFLFEYFSETQRNKGNFPGRFSGRQFSNSRSEMNVSTLELGDSALYLCASAQYGSPPETQYFGPGTRLLVL.

This clonotype was seen more than once but under ten times. The rearrangement links TRBV5-4 to TRBJ2-5, with D possibly being TRBD2 (5 bases). CDR3 length: 13 amino acids. CDR1 is SGHNT, CDR2 YYREEE, per germline (reference sequence). V was trimmed by 2 bases and J by 6 bases, leaving 11 bases between them. CDR3 nucleotide sequence: TGTGCCAGCAGCTTCGGGGTATCGCAGACCCAGTACTTC. This translates into CASSFGVSQTQYF.

This sequence joins TRBV7-2 and TRBJ2-7; 8 bases align to TRBD1. Per the germline V gene, CDR1 is SGHTA and CDR2 is FQGNSA. J was trimmed by 2 bases and V by 3 bases; bases with no gene match: 6. The length of the CDR3 is 15 residues. The CDR3 region is CASSFRGQGPYEQYF. For the CDR3, the DNA is TGTGCCAGCAGCTTCCGTGGACAGGGCCCCTACGAGCAGTACTTC. Together with reference TRBV7-2 and TRBJ2-7, the CDR3 gives the full variable domain: GAGVSQSPSNKVTEKGKDVELRCDPISGHTALYWYRQSLGQGLEFLIYFQGNSAPDKSGLPSDRFSAERTGGSVSTLTIQRTQQEDSAVYLCASSFRGQGPYEQYFGPGTRLTVT.

This chain joins TRBV10-3 and TRBJ2-3, with 9 bases that match TRBD1. Germline assignment: CDR1 ENHRY and CDR2 SYGVKD. The trim removed 4 bases at V and 5 bases at J, leaving 19 bases unmatched. This CDR3 contains 19 residues. The CDR3, as DNA: TGTGCCATCAGTGGATTCCGGGACAGGGTGGAGATGTCTATAGATACGCAGTATTTT. Its protein is CAISGFRDRVEMSIDTQYF.

A few counts support this clonotype. The CDR3 spells CASSLNGPVDRTETQYF. CDR3 nucleotides: TGCGCCAGCAGCCTTAACGGGCCCGTGGACAGGACAGAGACCCAGTACTTC. V and J are TRBV4-3 and TRBJ2-5; TRBD1 aligns across 7 bases. J lost 4 bases, V lost 4 bases, and 15 bases had no gene match. The CDR3 is 17 amino acids. The germline gives CDR1 LGHNA, CDR2 YSLEER.

This clonotype was counted at least ten times. V is TRBV6-5 and J is TRBJ2-7; TRBD1 matches at 7 bases. Germline CDR1 and CDR2: MNHEY and SVGAGI. With 2 bases clipped from V and 4 bases from J, the junction kept 8 bases outside the gene matches. The CDR3 consists of 15 residues. The CDR3: CASSYQGGAAYEQYF. In DNA form, the CDR3 reads TGTGCCAGCAGTTACCAAGGGGGCGCAGCGTACGAGCAGTACTTC.

This clonotype was seen a handful of times. The J gene is TRBJ1-1, the V gene TRBV7-9, with D hard to call. The V and J ends lost 3 bases and 0 bases respectively, with 11 bases between them. The germline V gene has CDR1 SEHNR and CDR2 FQNEAQ (reference sequence). This CDR3 region has 15 residues. CDR3 nucleotides: TGTGCCAGCAGCTTGTACAGTGGGGTGAACACTGAAGCTTTCTTT. It encodes CASSLYSGVNTEAFF. The full variable domain, rest sourced from reference TRBV7-9 and TRBJ1-1, is DTGVSQNPRHKITKRGQNVTFRCDPISEHNRLYWYRQTLGQGPEFLTYFQNEAQLEKSRLLSDRFSAERPKGSFSTLEIQRTEQGDSAMYLCASSLYSGVNTEAFFGQGTRLTVV.

The chain couples TRBV5-5 to TRBJ1-5, with 7 bases fitting TRBD1. Germline CDR1 reads SGHKS; CDR2 reads YYEKEE (reference sequence). V shed 0 bases, J shed 3 bases, and the junction held 6 bases outside the gene matches. This CDR3 contains 16 residues. CDR3 in amino acids: CASSLAGTENNQPQHF. The CDR3 bases are TGTGCCAGCAGCTTGGCCGGGACAGAGAACAATCAGCCCCAGCATTTT.

The chain has TRBV6-2 or TRBV6-3 and TRBJ1-4; TRBD1 matches at 8 bases. There are 13 residues in the CDR3. V dropped 8 bases and J dropped 3; count of bases not matched to a gene: 2. The germline gives CDR1 MNHEY, CDR2 SVGEGT. In DNA, the CDR3 is TGTGCCAGCGCGGACAGGGCTAATGAAAAACTGTTTTTT. Translating gives CASADRANEKLFF.

About this clonotype: The CDR3 does not close with the conserved phenylalanine or tryptophan, likely indicating a read error. This chain joins TRBV7-2 and TRBJ2-7; no reliable D call. Per germline, CDR1 SGHTA and CDR2 FQGNSA. This CDR3 region has 14 residues. The ends were cut back, 3 bases at V and 0 bases at J, with 9 bases in the middle. CDR3: CASSFGYPSYEQYY. For the CDR3, the DNA is TGTGCCAGCAGCTTTGGGTACCCCTCCTACGAGCAGTACTAC.

This clonotype was recorded only once. The chain links TRBV5-1 to TRBJ2-1; 8 nucleotides line up with TRBD1. Looked up from germline, CDR1 is SGHRS and CDR2 is YFSETQ. The length of the CDR3 is 15 residues. V lost 2 bases, J lost 8 bases, and 9 bases stayed unmatched. For the CDR3, the DNA is TGCGCCAGCAGCTTAGGGTCAGGGGGCTTCGATGAGCAGTTCTTC. It encodes CASSLGSGGFDEQFF.

The sample holds a few counts of this clonotype. The chain carries TRBV6-2 or TRBV6-3 and TRBJ2-7; TRBD1 matches at 7 bases. CDR1 and CDR2 (germline): MNHEY, SVGEGT. The CDR3 has 15 amino acids. J was trimmed by 3 bases and V by 6 bases; bases with no gene match: 11. The CDR3 DNA reads as TGTGCCAGCAGCTACATATCCGGGACAGTCTACGAGCAGTACTTC. Translation: CASSYISGTVYEQYF.

V and J are TRBV27 and TRBJ2-3; 9 positions agree with TRBD1. The CDR3 is made up of 17 amino acids. Germline-derived CDR1 and CDR2 are MNHEY and SMNVEV (reference sequence). The trim removed 5 bases at V and 3 bases at J, leaving 12 bases unmatched. The CDR3 DNA follows: TGTGCCAGCAGTCCATCCGGGGGCGACAGGGGGACAGATACGCAGTATTTT. Translation: CASSPSGGDRGTDTQYF.

The V gene is TRBV4-3, the J gene TRBJ2-4, with 10 nucleotides matching TRBD1. The CDR3 contains 16 residues. Per the germline V gene, CDR1 is LGHNA and CDR2 is YSLEER. J lost 7 bases, V lost 0 bases, and 6 bases had no gene match. The CDR3 nucleotides read TGCGCCAGCAGCCAAGATTCGGACAGGGGGACGAACATTCAGTACTTC. This encodes CASSQDSDRGTNIQYF.

The table lists this clonotype with a few counts. V gene TRBV12-3 or TRBV12-4 combines with J gene TRBJ2-7, with D possibly being TRBD2 (5 bases). CDR3 size: 15 residues. The V gene lost 4 bases and the J gene lost 0 bases, with 13 bases spanning the gap. The DNA of the CDR3 is TGTGCCAGCAGTTCGGGATTGACGGTCTCCTACGAGCAGTACTTC. It codes for CASSSGLTVSYEQYF.

V is TRBV5-1 and J is TRBJ2-5; D possibly corresponds to TRBD2 (5 bases). Germline CDR1 SGHRS, CDR2 YFSETQ. This CDR3 comprises 15 residues. The V and J ends lost 1 base and 1 base respectively, with 11 bases between them. The CDR3, as DNA: TGCGCCAGCAGCTTGTTCTTAGCGTCCCAAGAGACCCAGTACTTC. This translates into CASSLFLASQETQYF. Looking up the rest from reference TRBV5-1 and TRBJ2-5 gives the full variable domain: KAGVTQTPRYLIKTRGQQVTLSCSPISGHRSVSWYQQTPGQGLQFLFEYFSETQRNKGNFPGRFSGRQFSNSRSEMNVSTLELGDSALYLCASSLFLASQETQYFGPGTRLLVL.

This clonotype was counted only a few times. Here the CDR3 DNA reads TGTGCCAGCAGTTCCCAGGACTCTACTAGCACAGATACGCAGTATTTT. It yields the protein CASSSQDSTSTDTQYF. The chain combines TRBV5-5 with TRBJ2-3; D possibly corresponds to TRBD2 (5 bases). Trimming cost V 5 bases and J 0 bases, with 16 bases left between them. The CDR3 has 16 residues. Germline V gene data show CDR1 as SGHKS and CDR2 as YYEKEE (reference sequence).

This clonotype has more than one count but fewer than ten. This chain uses TRBV6-2 or TRBV6-3 with TRBJ2-4, with D unclear. The DNA end favors TRBJ2-7, so the J call may be wrong. This CDR3 contains 13 residues. Germline CDR1 and CDR2: MNHEY and SVGEGT. CDR3 in amino acids: CASSYLLYYEQYF. CDR3 nucleotide sequence: TGTGCCAGCAGTTACCTCCTATATTACGAGCAGTACTTC.

This clonotype was counted at least ten times. The chain uses TRBV7-9 and TRBJ2-2, with unresolved D. With 8 bases removed from V and 2 bases from J, the gap between germline ends came to 12 bases. The CDR3 loop spans 14 amino acids. Germline lookup yields CDR1 SEHNR and CDR2 FQNEAQ (reference sequence). The CDR3 loop reads CASAANPNTGELFF. Written as DNA, the CDR3 is TGTGCCAGCGCCGCAAATCCAAACACCGGGGAGCTGTTTTTT.

The CDR3 here is CASSLRTGNDYTF. The CDR3 nucleotides are TGTGCCAGCAGCTTACGGACAGGGAATGACTACACCTTC. The chain combines TRBV7-9 with TRBJ1-2; 8 bases map to TRBD1. CDR3 length: 13 residues. Trimming cost V 2 bases and J 10 bases; bases outside gene matches: 6. CDR1 and CDR2 from the germline V gene are SEHNR and FQNEAQ (reference sequence).

The chain links TRBV7-9 to TRBJ2-1; 8 nucleotides agree with TRBD1. Looked up from germline, CDR1 is SEHNR and CDR2 is FQNEAQ (reference sequence). The CDR3 totals 15 residues. The J segment lost 2 bases and the V segment lost 3 bases, leaving 3 bases of the junction unmatched. In DNA form, the CDR3 reads TGTGCCAGCAGCTTCGCACAGGGGGCCTACAATGAGCAGTTCTTC. It encodes CASSFAQGAYNEQFF.